One sample yielded the 10 T cell receptor beta chains listed below, sequenced in a study of human T cells and chemical hapten exposure. TCRdb reprocessed the RACE reads via MiXCR and lists one record per CDR3 protein. The sample comprises 100,000 or so distinct CDR3 sequences, approximately 11% of which are singletons, and under 4.5% rests with the top ten. The time point: patch test 1, 2 weeks after DPC sensitization. Treatment denoted: therapeutic diphenylcyclopropenone sensitization with weekly scalp DPC. This material consisted of whole blood, taken in connection with sensitization to the hapten diphenylcyclopropenone (DPC). These receptors all stem from a woman between 35 and 50 years old with alopecia areata. Some clones in this sample may be carry-over from other donors' samples.

This clonotype was observed at least ten times. V usage is TRBV7-8 and J usage is TRBJ1-5; D is uncertain. CDR3 length equals 12 residues. Germline loops: CDR1 SGHVS, CDR2 FQNEAQ. Trimming pared 0 bases from V and 7 bases from J, leaving 4 bases between. CDR3 sequence: CASSLAHQPQHF. DNA of the CDR3: TGTGCCAGCAGCTTAGCCCACCAGCCCCAGCATTTT.

This clonotype was observed many times. The V gene is TRBV6-6, the J gene TRBJ2-4; the D gene is possibly TRBD1 (6 bases). Germline loops: CDR1 MNHNY, CDR2 SVGAGI (reference sequence). This CDR3 has 12 residues. Trimming left V 5 bases short and J 15 bases short, with 17 bases between. The CDR3, as DNA: TGTGCCAGCAGTCTACTTGGACAGAAGATGTACTTC. Encoded protein: CASSLLGQKMYF.

Worth noting for this clonotype: The junction does not match germline at one end; this may be a read error. The chain uses TRBV9 and TRBJ2-4; no clear D gene. This CDR3 region has 14 residues. CDR1 SGDLS and CDR2 YYNGEE come from the germline V gene. The CDR3 spells CASGVEVSRDIQYF. In DNA form, the CDR3 reads TGTGCCAGCGGCGTAGAGGTTAGCCGGGACATTCAGTACTTC.

This clonotype was counted between two and nine times. The chain couples TRBV7-8 to TRBJ2-1; the D is unclear. CDR1 and CDR2 from the germline V gene are SGHVS and FQNEAQ. The CDR3 covers 16 residues. V was pared by 5 bases and J by 4 bases, with 18 bases between. CDR3 nucleotides: TGTGCCAGCAGCGTAGTCGACTCTGGGTATTACAATGAGCAGTTCTTC. Amino acids: CASSVVDSGYYNEQFF.

This clonotype is a singleton in its sample. The J gene is TRBJ2-1, the V gene TRBV27; D remains ambiguous. The CDR3 extends over 14 amino acids. Germline V CDR1 and CDR2: MNHEY, SMNVEV (reference sequence). Trimming removed 6 bases at V and 6 bases at J, with 15 bases between. CDR3 DNA sequence: TGTGCCAGCAGCCTTAACCCCAAGGGCAATGAGCAGTTCTTC. Its protein product is CASSLNPKGNEQFF.

Ten or more counts support this clonotype. DNA of the CDR3: TGTGCCAGCAGTTACGGACAGCCCACAGATACGCAGTATTTT. Translating gives CASSYGQPTDTQYF. The chain carries TRBV6-2 or TRBV6-3 and TRBJ2-3; D might be TRBD1 (6 bases). The CDR3 consists of 14 residues. Germline V gene lookup returns CDR1 MNHEY and CDR2 SVGEGT. V lost 2 bases and J 2 bases, leaving 8 bases between the germline ends.

This clonotype was seen only a few times. This sequence joins TRBV6-2 or TRBV6-3 and TRBJ1-5, with a tentative D call TRBD1 (5 bases). The CDR3 is made up of 14 amino acids. The V gene's germline CDR1 is MNHEY and CDR2 SVGEGT. V dropped 2 bases and J dropped 6 bases, with 11 bases sitting between them. This CDR3 is CASSYPLDSQPQHF. In nucleotides, the CDR3 is TGTGCCAGCAGTTACCCTCTCGACAGTCAGCCCCAGCATTTT.

As regards this clonotype: A much larger clone differs by one base, so this may be a read error. This CDR3 fails to terminate in the conserved phenylalanine or tryptophan, so it likely reflects a read error. The chain couples TRBV4-3 to TRBJ2-4; TRBD1 matches at 7 bases. There are 12 residues in the CDR3. CDR1 and CDR2 from the germline V gene are LGHNA and YSLEER. The V and J ends lost 5 bases and 5 bases, in that order; junction bases with no gene match: 0. The CDR3, as DNA: TGCGCCAGCAGCGGGACAGAAAACATTCAGTACTCC. It is translated as CASSGTENIQYS.

This clonotype came up many times. The chain has TRBV18 and TRBJ2-7, with 11 bases aligning to TRBD1. The CDR3 contains 17 residues. The V gene's germline CDR1 is KGHSH and CDR2 LQKENI. V shed 0 bases, J shed 5 bases, and the junction held 9 bases outside the gene matches. The CDR3: CASSPPSRTGGGNEQYF. The CDR3 bases are TGTGCCAGCTCACCACCGTCACGGACAGGGGGCGGGAACGAGCAGTACTTC.

This clonotype was detected ten times or more. The chain links TRBV6-2 or TRBV6-3 to TRBJ2-1, with 8 nucleotides matching TRBD1. The V gene's germline CDR1 is MNHEY and CDR2 SVGEGT. The CDR3 has 13 residues. V was clipped by 7 bases and J by 8 bases; unmatched bases: 7. The CDR3 DNA follows: TGTGCCAGCACCCGGACAGGGCTCGATGAGCAGTTCTTC. Protein: CASTRTGLDEQFF.